This T cell receptor beta chain is from a study of blood T cells in healthy people across ages. Study results and caveats: Whereas aged donors had fewer naive CD4+ cells, long-lived donors had more of them and higher diversity. Significant beta diversity loss was already apparent by age approximately 37, declining roughly linearly.

Using a J-beta primer mix together with a sample-barcoded 5' primer, a second PCR was run for about 6 to 11 cycles. MiXCR, run by TCRdb on the 5' RACE reads, gives a single entry per CDR3 protein. This sample yields 1.5 million or so distinct CDR3 sequences, of which roughly 40% are seen a single time; roughly 7.7% belongs to the top ten. As for this clonotype: Its antigen is still unknown.

The amount of total RNA extracted per sample was at least 5.5 micrograms. This clonotype was obtained from a woman between 18 and 29 years old in good health. The sequenced sample consisted of blood.

CDR3 DNA: TGCAGTGCTGGTAGCGACTCCTACGAGCAGTACTTC. Translated: CSAGSDSYEQYF. The chain combines TRBV20-1 with TRBJ2-7; D perhaps matches TRBD2 (5 bases). This CDR3 has 12 amino acids. Per germline, CDR1 DFQATT and CDR2 SNEGSKA (reference sequence). Trimming took 5 bases from V and 0 from J, leaving 8 bases between them.